This T cell receptor beta chain is from a study of cytomegalovirus exposure and HLA in healthy donors. The PCR employed 60 Vbeta primers together with 13 Jbeta primers. Method: immunoSEQ multiplex PCR; TCRdb's copy keeps in-frame clones and lacks some. This table holds 85,000 to 100,000 clones, 60% to 85% found once. Details on this clone: The antigen is unknown.

Germline CDR1 is SQVTM and CDR2 is ANQGSEA. Trimming left V 4 bases short and J 1 base short, with 8 bases between. This CDR3 is 12 amino acids long. Broader study findings: Most TCR sequences were rare, but some public TCRs occurred in many donors.

Sequencing used PBMCs. The rearrangement links TRBV29-1 to TRBJ2-7; weak D call: TRBD1 (5 bases). The receptor's source is a man aged 55 to 69 in good health and CMV-seropositive. For the CDR3, the DNA is TGCAGCGTTGCAGGGCTATCCTACGAGCAGTACTTC. Amino acid sequence: CSVAGLSYEQYF.